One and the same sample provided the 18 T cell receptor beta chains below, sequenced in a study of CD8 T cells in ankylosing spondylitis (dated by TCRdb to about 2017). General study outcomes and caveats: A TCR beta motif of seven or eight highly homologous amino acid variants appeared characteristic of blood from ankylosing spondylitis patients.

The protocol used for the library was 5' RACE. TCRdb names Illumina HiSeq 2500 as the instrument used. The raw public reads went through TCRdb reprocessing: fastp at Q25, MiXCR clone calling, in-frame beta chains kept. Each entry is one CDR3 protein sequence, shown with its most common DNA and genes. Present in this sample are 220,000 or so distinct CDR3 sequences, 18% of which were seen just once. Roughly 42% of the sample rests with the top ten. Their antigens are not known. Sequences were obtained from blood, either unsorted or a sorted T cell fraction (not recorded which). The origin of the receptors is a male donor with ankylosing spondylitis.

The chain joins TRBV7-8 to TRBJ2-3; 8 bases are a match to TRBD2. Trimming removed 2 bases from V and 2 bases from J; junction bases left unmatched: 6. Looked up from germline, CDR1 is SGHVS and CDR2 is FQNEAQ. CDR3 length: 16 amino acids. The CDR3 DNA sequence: TGTGCCAGCAGCTTATTCGGGGGGGGACCCACAGATACGCAGTATTTT. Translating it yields CASSLFGGGPTDTQYF.

The DNA of the CDR3 is TGTGCCACCAGTACCGACAGGGGGCTCTACAATGAGCAGTTCTTC. Translating gives CATSTDRGLYNEQFF. The chain carries TRBV24-1 and TRBJ2-1; the match to TRBD1 covers 10 bases. CDR3 size: 15 residues. Germline values: CDR1 KGHDR, CDR2 SFDVKD. The V gene end was trimmed by 6 bases and the J gene end by 3 bases; junction bases not matched to a gene: 4.

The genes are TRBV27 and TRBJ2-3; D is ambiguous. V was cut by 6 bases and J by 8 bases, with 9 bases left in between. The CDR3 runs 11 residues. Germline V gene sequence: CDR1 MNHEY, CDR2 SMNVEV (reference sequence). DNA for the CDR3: TGTGCCAGCAGCGAGTCCGGTACGCAGTATTTT. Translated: CASSESGTQYF.

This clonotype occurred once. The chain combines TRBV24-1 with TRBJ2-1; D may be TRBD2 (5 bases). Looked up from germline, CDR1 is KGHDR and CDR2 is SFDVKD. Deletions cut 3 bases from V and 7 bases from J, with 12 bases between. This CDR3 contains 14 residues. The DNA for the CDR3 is TGTGCCACCAGTGATACTAGGGTCGGGAATGAGCAGTTCTTC. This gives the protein CATSDTRVGNEQFF.

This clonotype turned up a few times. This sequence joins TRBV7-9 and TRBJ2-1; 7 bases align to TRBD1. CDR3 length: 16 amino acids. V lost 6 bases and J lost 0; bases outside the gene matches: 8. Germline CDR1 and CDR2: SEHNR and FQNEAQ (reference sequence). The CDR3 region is CASRPRDSSSYNEQFF. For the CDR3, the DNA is TGTGCCAGCAGGCCTAGGGACAGCAGCTCCTACAATGAGCAGTTCTTC.

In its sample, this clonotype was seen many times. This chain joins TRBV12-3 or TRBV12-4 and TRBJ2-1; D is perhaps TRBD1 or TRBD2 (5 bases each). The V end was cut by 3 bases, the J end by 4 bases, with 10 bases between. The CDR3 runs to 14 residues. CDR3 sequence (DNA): TGTGCCAGCAGTTTCGGGGCAGCTTACAATGAGCAGTTCTTC. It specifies CASSFGAAYNEQFF.

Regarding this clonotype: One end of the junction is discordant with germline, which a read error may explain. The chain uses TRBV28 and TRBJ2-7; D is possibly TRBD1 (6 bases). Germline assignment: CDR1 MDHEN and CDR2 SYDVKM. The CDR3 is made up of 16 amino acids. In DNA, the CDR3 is TGTGCCTGCAGTAGCCCCCGACAGGAATCCTCCTACGAGCAGTACTTC. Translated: CACSSPRQESSYEQYF.

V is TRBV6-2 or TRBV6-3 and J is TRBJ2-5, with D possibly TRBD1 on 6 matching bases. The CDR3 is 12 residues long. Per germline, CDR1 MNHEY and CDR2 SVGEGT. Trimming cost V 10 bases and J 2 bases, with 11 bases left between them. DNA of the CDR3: TGTGCCACCCGGGACATACAAGAGACCCAGTACTTC. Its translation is CATRDIQETQYF.

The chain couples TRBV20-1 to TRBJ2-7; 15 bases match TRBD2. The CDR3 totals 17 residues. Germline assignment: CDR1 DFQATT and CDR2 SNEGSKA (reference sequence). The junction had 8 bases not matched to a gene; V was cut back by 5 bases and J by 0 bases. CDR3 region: CSAWGLAGGGSSYEQYF. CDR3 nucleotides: TGCAGTGCTTGGGGACTAGCGGGAGGAGGTAGCTCCTACGAGCAGTACTTC.

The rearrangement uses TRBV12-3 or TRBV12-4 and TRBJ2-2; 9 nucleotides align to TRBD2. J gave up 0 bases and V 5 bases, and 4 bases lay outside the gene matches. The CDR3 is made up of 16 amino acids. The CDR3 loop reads CASSAAGGPNTGELFF. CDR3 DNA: TGTGCCAGCAGTGCAGCGGGGGGCCCGAACACCGGGGAGCTGTTTTTT.

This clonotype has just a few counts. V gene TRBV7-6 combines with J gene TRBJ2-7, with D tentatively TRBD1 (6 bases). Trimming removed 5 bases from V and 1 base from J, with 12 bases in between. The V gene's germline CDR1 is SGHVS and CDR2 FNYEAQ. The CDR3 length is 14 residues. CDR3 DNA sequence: TGTGCCAGCAGCCGATACAGGGAGTCCTACGAGCAGTACTTC. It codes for CASSRYRESYEQYF. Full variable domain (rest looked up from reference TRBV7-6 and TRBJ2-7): GAGVSQSPRYKVTKRGQDVALRCDPISGHVSLYWYRQALGQGPEFLTYFNYEAQQDKSGLPNDRFSAERPEGSISTLTIQRTEQRDSAMYRCASSRYRESYEQYFGPGTRLTVT.

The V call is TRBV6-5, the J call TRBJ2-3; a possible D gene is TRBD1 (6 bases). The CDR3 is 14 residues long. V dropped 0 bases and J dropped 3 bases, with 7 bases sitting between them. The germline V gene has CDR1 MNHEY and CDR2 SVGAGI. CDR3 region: CASSYSDSTDTQYF. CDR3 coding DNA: TGTGCCAGCAGTTACTCGGACAGTACAGATACGCAGTATTTT.

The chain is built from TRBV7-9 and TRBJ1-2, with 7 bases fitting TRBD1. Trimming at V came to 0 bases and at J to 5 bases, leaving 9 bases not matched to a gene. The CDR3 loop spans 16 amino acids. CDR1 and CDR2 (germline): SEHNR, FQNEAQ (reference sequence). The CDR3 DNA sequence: TGTGCCAGCAGCTTAGCCCTGGGACAGCAAATGTATGGCTACACCTTC. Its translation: CASSLALGQQMYGYTF.

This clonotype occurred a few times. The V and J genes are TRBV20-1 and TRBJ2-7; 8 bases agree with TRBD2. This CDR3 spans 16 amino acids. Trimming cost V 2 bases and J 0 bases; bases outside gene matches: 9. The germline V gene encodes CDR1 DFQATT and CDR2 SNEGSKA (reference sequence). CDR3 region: CSARTSSGPDSYEQYF. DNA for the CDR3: TGCAGTGCTAGAACCTCTAGCGGGCCGGACTCCTACGAGCAGTACTTC.

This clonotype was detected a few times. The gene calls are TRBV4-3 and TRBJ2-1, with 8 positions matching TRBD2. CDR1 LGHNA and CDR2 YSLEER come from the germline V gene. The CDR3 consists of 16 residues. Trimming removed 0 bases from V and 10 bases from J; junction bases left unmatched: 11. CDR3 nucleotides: TGCGCCAGCAGCCAAGATCGGACCGGGAGGGCCGGGGAGCAGTTCTTC. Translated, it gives CASSQDRTGRAGEQFF.

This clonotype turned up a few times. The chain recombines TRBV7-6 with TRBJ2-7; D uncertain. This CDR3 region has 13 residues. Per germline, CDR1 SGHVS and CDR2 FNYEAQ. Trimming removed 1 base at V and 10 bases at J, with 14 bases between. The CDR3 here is CASSLEEFSFQYF. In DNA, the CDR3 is TGTGCCAGCAGCTTAGAGGAGTTTTCATTCCAGTACTTC.

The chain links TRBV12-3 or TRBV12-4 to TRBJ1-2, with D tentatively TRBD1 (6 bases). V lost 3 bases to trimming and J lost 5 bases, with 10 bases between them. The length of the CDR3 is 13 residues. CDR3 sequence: CASSFSGVYGYTF. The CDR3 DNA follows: TGTGCCAGCAGTTTCTCAGGGGTATATGGCTACACCTTC.

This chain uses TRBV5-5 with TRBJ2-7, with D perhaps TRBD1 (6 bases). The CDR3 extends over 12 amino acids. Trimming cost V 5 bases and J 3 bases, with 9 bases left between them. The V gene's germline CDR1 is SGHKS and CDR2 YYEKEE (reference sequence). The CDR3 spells CASRGANYEQYF. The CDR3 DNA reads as TGTGCCAGCAGGGGGGCGAACTACGAGCAGTACTTC. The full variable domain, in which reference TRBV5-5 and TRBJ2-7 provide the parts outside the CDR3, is DAGVTQSPTHLIKTRGQQVTLRCSPISGHKSVSWYQQVLGQGPQFIFQYYEKEERGRGNFPDRFSARQFPNYSSELNVNALLLGDSALYLCASRGANYEQYFGPGTRLTVT.